This is a list of T cell receptor beta chains from one sample in a study of T cell responses to AZD1222 COVID-19 vaccine. This table comes from immunoSEQ multiplex PCR, and its TCRdb copy is limited to in-frame clones, with some not included. The repertoire holds over 100,000 clones, with approximately 87% as singletons. Sequencing used peripheral blood, obtained on day 0 of AZD1222 vaccination. Every receptor here comes from an adult in good health. Each CDR3 is given with its conserved first and last residue. Each record gives: CDR3 protein, V gene, J gene.

CDR3 protein: CASSQDRAGGGNTIYF; V gene: TRBV4-2; J gene: TRBJ1-3
CDR3 protein: CAWMGGPGWPHFSTDTQYF; V gene: TRBV30; J gene: TRBJ2-3
CDR3 protein: CSVVRINEQFF; V gene: TRBV29-1; J gene: TRBJ2-1
CDR3 protein: CASSLGAGVETQYF; V gene: TRBV7-8; J gene: TRBJ2-5
CDR3 protein: CASSPNSGREQFF; V gene: TRBV18; J gene: TRBJ2-1
CDR3 protein: CASSQNLAGDTQYF; V gene: TRBV4-2; J gene: TRBJ2-3
CDR3 protein: CASSITGAYSNQPQHF; V gene: TRBV19; J gene: TRBJ1-5
CDR3 protein: CASSLDWGSGNTIYF; V gene: TRBV5-1; J gene: TRBJ1-3
CDR3 protein: CASSLFRGRETQYF; V gene: TRBV28; J gene: TRBJ2-5
CDR3 protein: CASSSTWDRDRDLSNQPQHF; V gene: TRBV5-5; J gene: TRBJ1-5
CDR3 protein: CATVQPAYGYTF; V gene: TRBV24-1; J gene: TRBJ1-2
CDR3 protein: CATSDPLGPMELFF; V gene: TRBV24-1; J gene: TRBJ2-2
CDR3 protein: CASTKGLAGESSPRTDTQYF; V gene: TRBV28; J gene: TRBJ2-3
CDR3 protein: CASSFDRTSGTEQYF; V gene: TRBV11-2; J gene: TRBJ2-7
CDR3 protein: CASSLGRDRARRETQYF; V gene: TRBV5-4; J gene: TRBJ2-5
CDR3 protein: CASSPGTQQTDTQYF; V gene: TRBV6-5; J gene: TRBJ2-3
CDR3 protein: CASSLFGFTGANVLTF; V gene: TRBV7-3; J gene: TRBJ2-6
CDR3 protein: CASSPGQVSGETQYF; V gene: TRBV18; J gene: TRBJ2-5
CDR3 protein: CASSPPGLGSTGELFF; V gene: TRBV18; J gene: TRBJ2-2
CDR3 protein: CASPDGSNTEAFF; V gene: TRBV6-6; J gene: TRBJ1-1
CDR3 protein: CASSRGGDYNEQFF; V gene: TRBV19; J gene: TRBJ2-1
CDR3 protein: CASSFMNTEAFF; V gene: TRBV28; J gene: TRBJ1-1
CDR3 protein: CASSGTGAESYEQYF; V gene: TRBV6-5; J gene: TRBJ2-7
CDR3 protein: CASSIRTVNEQFF; V gene: TRBV19; J gene: TRBJ2-1
CDR3 protein: CASSIEPATNEKLFF; V gene: TRBV5-1; J gene: TRBJ1-4
CDR3 protein: CASSVRDRPFNYGYTF; V gene: TRBV9; J gene: TRBJ1-2
CDR3 protein: CASSEKASGRAEVETQYF; V gene: TRBV10-1; J gene: TRBJ2-5
CDR3 protein: CASSRHPGQDGYTF; V gene: TRBV19; J gene: TRBJ1-2
CDR3 protein: CASRGNSRKLFF; V gene: TRBV6-5; J gene: TRBJ1-4
CDR3 protein: CASSLTGGSPLHF; V gene: TRBV11-1; J gene: TRBJ1-6
CDR3 protein: CAISESIPALRTEAFF; V gene: TRBV10-3; J gene: TRBJ1-1
CDR3 protein: CASSRDRVTNEQFF; V gene: TRBV5-4; J gene: TRBJ2-1
CDR3 protein: CAWKTGTNTGELFF; V gene: TRBV30; J gene: TRBJ2-2
CDR3 protein: CASSESGTGGSNQPQHF; V gene: TRBV2; J gene: TRBJ1-5
CDR3 protein: CASPDSPNYGYTF; V gene: TRBV2; J gene: TRBJ1-2
CDR3 protein: CASSNWRAGRYGYTF; V gene: TRBV19; J gene: TRBJ1-2
CDR3 protein: CASSDSYEQYF; V gene: TRBV25-1; J gene: TRBJ2-7
CDR3 protein: CASSSAWGSNQPQHF; V gene: TRBV18; J gene: TRBJ1-5
CDR3 protein: CASSLELADRSGANVLTF; V gene: TRBV5-4; J gene: TRBJ2-6
CDR3 protein: CASTPGGGNQPQHF; V gene: TRBV19; J gene: TRBJ1-5
CDR3 protein: CASSLVGGTEAFF; V gene: TRBV27; J gene: TRBJ1-1
CDR3 protein: CASSRETGRTEAFF; V gene: TRBV19; J gene: TRBJ1-1
CDR3 protein: CAIGKSGGADTQYF; V gene: TRBV10-3; J gene: TRBJ2-3
CDR3 protein: CASSTRDRGAPQPQHF; V gene: TRBV6-2/TRBV6-3; J gene: TRBJ1-5
CDR3 protein: CASSEAGTGNAYEQYF; V gene: TRBV6-1; J gene: TRBJ2-7
CDR3 protein: CASSLRTFQETQYF; V gene: TRBV3-1/TRBV3-2; J gene: TRBJ2-5
CDR3 protein: CASSGQGSGNTIYF; V gene: TRBV18; J gene: TRBJ1-3
CDR3 protein: CATSEGTSGSNEQFF; V gene: TRBV24-1; J gene: TRBJ2-1
CDR3 protein: CASSFGGEQYF; V gene: TRBV12-3/TRBV12-4; J gene: TRBJ2-7
CDR3 protein: CASSQIFNSPLHF; V gene: TRBV3-1/TRBV3-2; J gene: TRBJ1-6